This TCR beta chain comes out of a study of T cells in Graves' hyperthyroidism and ophthalmopathy (dated by TCRdb to about 2019). At the level of the whole study: A discovery cohort of about 96 patients, 43 with Graves' ophthalmopathy and more than 55 with stable Graves' hyperthyroidism, was used to find distinguishing TCR V-J signatures. Prospective prediction of ophthalmopathy was tested in an independent validation cohort of about 19 hyperthyroidism patients and roughly 16 patients who later progressed to ophthalmopathy. In about 6 Graves' hyperthyroidism patients, the study also compared T-cell repertoires from thyroid tissue with T-cell repertoires from blood. Once sampling was done, hyperthyroidism patients were given methimazole at a starting dose of 30 mg daily, whereas ophthalmopathy patients were given high-dose intravenous methylprednisolone. The paper reports TCR Vbeta CDR3 sequencing of roughly 140 peripheral blood samples: 43 ophthalmopathy, about 75 hyperthyroidism and about 17 progressor patients. The 75 to 100 discovery patients were randomly split 7:3 into training and test sets. Broader findings and caveats from the paper: A 13 V-J signature model separated ophthalmopathy from stable hyperthyroidism, with around 88% sensitivity and 81.08% specificity in cross-validation and 80%/75% in testing. Most expanded thyroid clonotypes (frequency above 0.001) were also detected in blood, suggesting blood repertoires may reflect thyroid immune responses. In validation, progression to ophthalmopathy was predicted by the model with 70.59% sensitivity and 72% to 85% specificity, a median of about 6 months before onset. No statistical method was used to fix the sample size in advance, and group allocation was not hidden from the investigators.

The CDR3 contains 18 residues, cysteine and phenylalanine counted. Here the CDR3 DNA is all that survives: 54 bases in frame from base 1. Taken from the germline V gene (reference sequence), the CDR1 and CDR2 loops are SGHNT and YYREEE. Trimming at the junction amounts to 2 bases on V and 4 bases on J, and the germline ends lie 24 bases apart. TCR beta CDR3 regions were amplified from RNA transcripts. For the first round of RT-PCR on the TCR CDR3, the HTBI primer set was used together with the Qiagen OneStep RT-PCR kit. The libraries were constructed in a second round of multiplex PCR and then size-selected and purified. Libraries were sequenced paired-end with 100 bp reads on an Illumina HiSeq2000. In the original analysis: SOAPnuke was used to process the raw data, with reads discarded if the reads contained adapters or uncalled bases, had a mean Phred below 15, or lacked an exact constant-primer or identifier match. COPE v1.2.5 was used to merge the high-quality paired reads, and each unique nucleotide sequence was defined as a clonotype. MiTCR v1.1 was used to align the clonotypes against IMGT TRBV, TRBD and TRBJ reference segments. Analysis was restricted to V-J combinations with a frequency above 0.0001, which covered just over 98% of repertoires. The TCS score was defined as F50 (clonal expansion) divided by E x V (chaos), with BLOSUM62-based TCRdist calculated between CDR3 peptides within each V-J. Welch's t-statistics and random forest reduced some 510 V-J features to under 15, which were used in a naive Bayes classifier (R e1071). Thyroid-blood repertoire similarity was quantified with the Morisita-Horn index. TCRdb trimmed public reads at Q25 via fastp, called clones via MiXCR and kept in-frame beta chains. Rows with one shared CDR3 protein collapse into an entry with the most common genes and DNA. These V and J calls originate from TCRdb's pipeline instead of the authors' own analysis. This sample comprises fewer than 650,000 distinct CDR3 sequences, roughly 45% of them detected only once. Around 44% of the sample comes from the top ten.

Any patient with an uncontrolled infection, another autoimmune disease, pregnancy or lactation was excluded. Diagnoses relied on clinical symptoms, serum thyroxine and TRAb, thyroid ultrasound and orbital computed tomography. Total RNA was extracted using Trizol reagent, and RNA quality was assessed on an Agilent 2100 Bioanalyzer. Turning to this clonotype: Which antigen it targets is not known. No per-base quality is available; no much larger clone lies one base away.

This chain joins TRBV5-4 to TRBJ2-5, with a weak D call of TRBD2 (7 bases match). Sequencing was carried out using peripheral blood or thyroid tissue (not recorded which). The source of this sequence is an adult woman with Graves' disease, either hyperthyroidism or ophthalmopathy (not recorded which). The CDR3: CASSFDRSNTGEGETQYF. The DNA is as follows: TGTGCCAGCAGCTTCGACAGGTCGAACACCGGGGAGGGAGAGACCCAGTACTTC.